This TCR beta chain was identified during a study of T cell changes during pregnancy in multiple sclerosis. Trimming removed 2 bases from V and 7 bases from J; junction bases left unmatched: 2. This CDR3 spans 13 amino acids. Germline values: CDR1 MDHEN, CDR2 SYDVKM. Sequencing was performed with immunoSEQ multiplex PCR; in TCRdb, only in-frame clones are kept and a portion is missing. Of approximately 73,000 clones listed, over 85% are singletons. The clonotype comes from a female donor with multiple sclerosis, enrolled in a pregnancy study. The V gene is TRBV28, the J gene TRBJ1-5; 7 nucleotides agree with TRBD1. This specimen consisted of CD4+ T cells from peripheral blood mononuclear cells, obtained before pregnancy. CDR3 protein: CASSLGTEQPQHF. DNA of the CDR3: TGTGCCAGCAGTTTAGGGACAGAGCAGCCCCAGCATTTT.